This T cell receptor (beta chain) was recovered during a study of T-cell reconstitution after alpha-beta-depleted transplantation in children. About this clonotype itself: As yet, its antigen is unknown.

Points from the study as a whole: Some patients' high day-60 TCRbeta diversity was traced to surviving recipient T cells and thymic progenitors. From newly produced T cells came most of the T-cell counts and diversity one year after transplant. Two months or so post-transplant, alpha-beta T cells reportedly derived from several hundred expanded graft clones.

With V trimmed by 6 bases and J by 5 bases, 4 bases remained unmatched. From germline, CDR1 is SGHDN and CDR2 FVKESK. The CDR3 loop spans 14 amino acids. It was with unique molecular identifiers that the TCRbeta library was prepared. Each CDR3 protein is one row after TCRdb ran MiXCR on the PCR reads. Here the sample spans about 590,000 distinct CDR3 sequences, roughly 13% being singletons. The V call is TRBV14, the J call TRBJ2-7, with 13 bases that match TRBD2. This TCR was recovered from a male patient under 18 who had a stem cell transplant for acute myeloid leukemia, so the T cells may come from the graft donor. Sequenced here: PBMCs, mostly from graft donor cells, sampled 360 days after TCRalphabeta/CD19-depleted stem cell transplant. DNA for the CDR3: TGTGCCAGCAGTCGGGGACTAGCGGGGAACGAGCAGTACTTC. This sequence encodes CASSRGLAGNEQYF.